Each of the 7 T cell receptor beta chains below was sequenced from the same sample in a study of cytomegalovirus exposure and HLA in healthy donors. PCR used 60 Vbeta primers and 13 Jbeta primers. TCRdb's copy holds only in-frame clones and misses some; the assay was immunoSEQ multiplex PCR. The repertoire has 75,000 to 100,000 clones, about four fifths of them found once; the top ten carry approximately 10%. Material: PBMCs. Receptors were obtained from a man aged 18 to 29 in good health and CMV-seropositive.

The chain has TRBV9 and TRBJ1-2; D is unclear. V gave up 2 bases and J gave up 1 base, with 12 bases separating them. CDR1 and CDR2 (germline): SGDLS, YYNGEE. The CDR3 contains 15 residues. This CDR3 reads CASSVSGSINYGYTF. As DNA, the CDR3 is TGTGCCAGCAGCGTCTCGGGGTCAATTAACTATGGCTACACCTTC. Together with reference TRBV9 and TRBJ1-2, the CDR3 gives the full variable domain: DSGVTQTPKHLITATGQRVTLRCSPRSGDLSVYWYQQSLDQGLQFLIQYYNGEERAKGNILERFSAQQFPDLHSELNLSSLELGDSALYFCASSVSGSINYGYTFGSGTRLTVV.

This chain joins TRBV7-6 and TRBJ2-1; 12 bases are a match to TRBD2. The CDR3 is made up of 15 amino acids. The V segment lost 5 bases and the J segment 7 bases; nucleotides outside the gene matches: 6. Germline CDR1 reads SGHVS; CDR2 reads FNYEAQ. The CDR3 loop is CASSQGLAGRNEQFF. The CDR3 DNA is TGTGCCAGCAGCCAAGGACTAGCGGGGCGAAATGAGCAGTTCTTC. The variable domain in full, completed from reference TRBV7-6 and TRBJ2-1, reads GAGVSQSPRYKVTKRGQDVALRCDPISGHVSLYWYRQALGQGPEFLTYFNYEAQQDKSGLPNDRFSAERPEGSISTLTIQRTEQRDSAMYRCASSQGLAGRNEQFFGPGTRLTVL.

This rearrangement joins TRBV7-8 to TRBJ1-6, with 8 bases matching TRBD1. Trimming removed 1 base from V and 7 bases from J; junction bases left unmatched: 3. This CDR3 contains 15 residues. The germline V gene encodes CDR1 SGHVS and CDR2 FQNEAQ. This chain's CDR3 is CASSLDRQGNSPLHF. The CDR3 region has the DNA TGTGCCAGCAGCTTAGACAGACAGGGGAATTCACCCCTCCACTTT.

The chain carries TRBV5-1 and TRBJ2-7; TRBD2 agrees at 7 bases. The CDR3 runs 14 residues. Germline lookup yields CDR1 SGHRS and CDR2 YFSETQ. With 4 bases clipped from V and 3 bases from J, the junction kept 7 bases outside the gene matches. DNA of the CDR3: TGCGCCAGCAGCCTAGGACGGGGGGACTACGAGCAGTACTTC. Translation: CASSLGRGDYEQYF.

V and J are TRBV7-9 and TRBJ1-2; D remains unclear. The CDR3 has 15 residues. V was trimmed by 4 bases and J by 4 bases, leaving 16 bases between them. Germline V gene data show CDR1 as SEHNR and CDR2 as FQNEAQ (reference sequence). The CDR3 bases are TGTGCCAGCAGCTCAAGAGATGGTATATTCTATGGCTACACCTTC. This sequence encodes CASSSRDGIFYGYTF.

The chain is built from TRBV28 and TRBJ1-5; 7 bases line up with TRBD1. The CDR3 has 15 residues. Germline CDR1 reads MDHEN; CDR2 reads SYDVKM. V gave up 5 bases and J gave up 5 bases; unmatched junction bases: 9. The CDR3 region has the DNA TGTGCCAGCAGTCCGACACAGGGGCGAGATCAGCCCCAGCATTTT. Encoded protein: CASSPTQGRDQPQHF.

CDR3 in DNA: TGTGCCTGGAAGCGGGGGGAAACTGAAGCTTTCTTT. Translating gives CAWKRGETEAFF. The genes are TRBV30 and TRBJ1-1; tentatively, D is TRBD1 (5 bases). Trimming left V 4 bases short and J 5 bases short, with 11 bases between. The CDR3 consists of 12 residues. Germline-derived CDR1 and CDR2 are GTSNPN and SVGIG (reference sequence).